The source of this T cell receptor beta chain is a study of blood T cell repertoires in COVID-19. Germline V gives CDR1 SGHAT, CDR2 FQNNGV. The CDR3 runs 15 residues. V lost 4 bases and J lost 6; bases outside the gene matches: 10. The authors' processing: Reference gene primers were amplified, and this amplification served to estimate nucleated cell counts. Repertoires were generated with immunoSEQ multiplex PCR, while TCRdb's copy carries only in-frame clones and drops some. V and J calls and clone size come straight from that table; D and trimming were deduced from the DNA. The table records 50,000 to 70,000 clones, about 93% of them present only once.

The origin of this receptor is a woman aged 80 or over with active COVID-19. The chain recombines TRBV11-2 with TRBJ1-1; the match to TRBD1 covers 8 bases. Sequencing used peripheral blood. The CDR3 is CASSSWTGSFAEAFF. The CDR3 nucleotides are TGTGCCAGCAGCTCCTGGACAGGGTCCTTCGCTGAAGCTTTCTTT. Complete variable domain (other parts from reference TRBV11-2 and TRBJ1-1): EAGVAQSPRYKIIEKRQSVAFWCNPISGHATLYWYQQILGQGPKLLIQFQNNGVVDDSQLPKDRFSAERLKGVDSTLKIQPAKLEDSAVYLCASSSWTGSFAEAFFGQGTRLTVV.